The rows below give T cell receptor beta chains drawn from one sample of a study of blood T cells in healthy people across ages. TCRdb called the 5' RACE reads again in MiXCR, with one record for every CDR3 protein. The sample yields around 1,600,000 distinct CDR3 sequences, approximately 42% seen once. Material for sequencing was blood. The receptors stem from a young woman in good health. Both conserved end residues are part of each CDR3. The order of the fields is J gene, D gene, clone size, V gene, CDR3 DNA, CDR3 protein. The D gene is left open where the match is weak. The listing skips clone size in some rows; elsewhere it reads once, few, many or a size class.

j_call: TRBJ2-3
d_call: .
clone_size: .
v_call: TRBV20-1
cdr3_nt: TGCAGTGCTAGAGGACCCCAGCGAGGCACAGATACGCAGTATTTT
cdr3_aa: CSARGPQRGTDTQYF

j_call: TRBJ2-1
d_call: TRBD2
clone_size: few
v_call: TRBV20-1
cdr3_nt: TGCAGTGCTAGAGAGACTAGCGGACCATACAATGAGCAGTTCTTC
cdr3_aa: CSARETSGPYNEQFF

j_call: TRBJ1-1
d_call: .
clone_size: .
v_call: TRBV5-6
cdr3_nt: TGTGCCAGCAGCTTCGTTTACAGGAGGGGGAACACTGAAGCTTTCTTT
cdr3_aa: CASSFVYRRGNTEAFF

j_call: TRBJ1-1
d_call: .
clone_size: .
v_call: TRBV6-2/TRBV6-3
cdr3_nt: TGTGCCAGCAGTTATCTGTATATGAACACTGAAGCTTTCTTT
cdr3_aa: CASSYLYMNTEAFF

j_call: TRBJ2-7
d_call: .
clone_size: .
v_call: TRBV20-1
cdr3_nt: TGCAGTGCTAGAGATCCCCCTTCGAGCGAGCAGTACTTC
cdr3_aa: CSARDPPSSEQYF

j_call: TRBJ2-1
d_call: TRBD1
clone_size: many
v_call: TRBV28
cdr3_nt: TGTGCCAGTCGACAGGGAATGGTATATGAGCAGTTCTTC
cdr3_aa: CASRQGMVYEQFF

j_call: TRBJ1-5
d_call: .
clone_size: .
v_call: TRBV30
cdr3_nt: TGTGCCTGGAGTATGGGGATTGGCAATCAGCCCCAGCATTTT
cdr3_aa: CAWSMGIGNQPQHF

j_call: TRBJ1-5
d_call: TRBD1
clone_size: .
v_call: TRBV20-1
cdr3_nt: TGCAGTGCTAGAGATCGGGCAGGGGGCGCGAGGAATCAGCCCCAGCATTTT
cdr3_aa: CSARDRAGGARNQPQHF

j_call: TRBJ2-7
d_call: .
clone_size: few
v_call: TRBV12-3/TRBV12-4
cdr3_nt: TGTGCCAGCAGTGACGGCTCTTCGGGCTACAATGAGCAGTACTTC
cdr3_aa: CASSDGSSGYNEQYF

j_call: TRBJ2-1
d_call: .
clone_size: few
v_call: TRBV2
cdr3_nt: TGTGCCAGCAGTGAACGAGAGACGAATGAGCAGTTCTTC
cdr3_aa: CASSERETNEQFF

j_call: TRBJ2-4
d_call: .
clone_size: once
v_call: TRBV7-8
cdr3_nt: TGTGCCAGCAGCCTGGCCGTGGGGCGATTATACGACAATGAGCAGTACTTC
cdr3_aa: CASSLAVGRLYDNEQYF

j_call: TRBJ2-7
d_call: .
clone_size: .
v_call: TRBV6-2/TRBV6-3
cdr3_nt: TGTGCCAGCAGTTACGACGGCTCTTCCTCCTACGAGCAGTACTTC
cdr3_aa: CASSYDGSSSYEQYF

j_call: TRBJ1-2
d_call: .
clone_size: .
v_call: TRBV25-1
cdr3_nt: TGTGCCAGCAGTGACGGGGGGCCTGGCTACACCTTC
cdr3_aa: CASSDGGPGYTF

j_call: TRBJ1-1
d_call: .
clone_size: .
v_call: TRBV20-1
cdr3_nt: TGCAGTGCTGCACGACAGGTTTTAAACACTGAAGCTTTCTTT
cdr3_aa: CSAARQVLNTEAFF

j_call: TRBJ2-2
d_call: .
clone_size: .
v_call: TRBV2
cdr3_nt: TGTGCCAGCAGTGAAGTACTGGACCTTCATGCGGGGGAGCTGTTTTTT
cdr3_aa: CASSEVLDLHAGELFF